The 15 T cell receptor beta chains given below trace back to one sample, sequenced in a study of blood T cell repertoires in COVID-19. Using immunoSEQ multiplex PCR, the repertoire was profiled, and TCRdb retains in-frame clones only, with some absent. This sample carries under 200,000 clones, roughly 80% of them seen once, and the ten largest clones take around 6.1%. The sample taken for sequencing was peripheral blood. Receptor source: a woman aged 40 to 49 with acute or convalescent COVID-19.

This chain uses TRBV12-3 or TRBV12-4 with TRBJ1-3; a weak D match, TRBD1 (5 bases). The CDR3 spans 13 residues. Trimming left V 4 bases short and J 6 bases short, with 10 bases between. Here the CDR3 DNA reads TGTGCCAGCAGTTACAGGCCCCAAAACACCATATATTTT. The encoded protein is CASSYRPQNTIYF.

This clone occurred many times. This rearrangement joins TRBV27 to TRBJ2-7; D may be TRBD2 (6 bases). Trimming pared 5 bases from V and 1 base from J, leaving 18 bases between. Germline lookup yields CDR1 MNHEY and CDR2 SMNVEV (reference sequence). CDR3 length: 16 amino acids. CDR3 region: CASSPGPGTESYEQYF. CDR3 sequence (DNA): TGTGCCAGCAGTCCGGGGCCCGGGACTGAATCCTACGAGCAGTACTTC.

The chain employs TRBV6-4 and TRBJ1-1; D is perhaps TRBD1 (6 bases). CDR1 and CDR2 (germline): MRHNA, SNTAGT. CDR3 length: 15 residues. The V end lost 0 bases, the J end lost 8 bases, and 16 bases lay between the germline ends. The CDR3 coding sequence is TGTGCCAGCAGTGACTCTGGTCGCAGGGGTGACGAAGCTTTCTTT. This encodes CASSDSGRRGDEAFF.

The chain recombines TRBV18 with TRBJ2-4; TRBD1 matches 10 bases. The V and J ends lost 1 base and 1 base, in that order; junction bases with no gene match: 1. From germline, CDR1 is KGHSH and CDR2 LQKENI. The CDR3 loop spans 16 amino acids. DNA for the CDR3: TGTGCCAGCTCACCACAGGGACAGGGGGCCAAAAACATTCAGTACTTC. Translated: CASSPQGQGAKNIQYF.

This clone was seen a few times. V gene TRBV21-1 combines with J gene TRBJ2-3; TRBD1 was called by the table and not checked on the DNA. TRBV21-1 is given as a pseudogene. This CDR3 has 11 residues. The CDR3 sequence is CASPGQDTQYF. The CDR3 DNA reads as TGTGCCAGCCCCGGACAGGATACGCAGTATTTT.

CDR3 coding DNA: TGTGCCAGTAGGCCCAGACAGGGAAGCTATGGCTACACCTTC. Its translation: CASRPRQGSYGYTF. The chain combines TRBV19 with TRBJ1-2, with TRBD1 matching 7 bases. Germline V CDR1 and CDR2: LNHDA, SQIVND (reference sequence). The V gene end was trimmed by 6 bases and the J gene end by 4 bases; junction bases not matched to a gene: 8. The CDR3 length is 14 residues.

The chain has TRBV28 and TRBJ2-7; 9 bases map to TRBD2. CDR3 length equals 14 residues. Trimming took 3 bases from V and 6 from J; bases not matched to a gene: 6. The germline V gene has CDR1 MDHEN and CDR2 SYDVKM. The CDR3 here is CASSLGTSTLEQYF. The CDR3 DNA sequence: TGTGCCAGCAGTTTGGGGACTAGCACCCTCGAGCAGTACTTC.

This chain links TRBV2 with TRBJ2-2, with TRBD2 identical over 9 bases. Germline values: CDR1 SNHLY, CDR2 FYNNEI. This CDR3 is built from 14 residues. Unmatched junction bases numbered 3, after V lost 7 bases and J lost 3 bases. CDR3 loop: CASKGTSYTGELFF. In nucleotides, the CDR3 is TGTGCCAGCAAGGGGACTAGCTACACCGGGGAGCTGTTTTTT. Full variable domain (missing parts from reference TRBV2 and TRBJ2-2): EPEVTQTPSHQVTQMGQEVILRCVPISNHLYFYWYRQILGQKVEFLVSFYNNEISEKSEIFDDQFSVERPDGSNFTLKIRSTKLEDSAMYFCASKGTSYTGELFFGEGSRLTVL.

The CDR3 coding sequence is TGTGCCTGGGGGGGCCTACATACGCAGTATTTT. It encodes CAWGGLHTQYF. The chain uses TRBV30 and TRBJ2-3, with D possibly being TRBD1 (6 bases). The CDR3 runs to 11 residues. V gave up 5 bases and J gave up 7 bases, with 10 bases separating them. The germline V gene has CDR1 GTSNPN and CDR2 SVGIG (reference sequence).

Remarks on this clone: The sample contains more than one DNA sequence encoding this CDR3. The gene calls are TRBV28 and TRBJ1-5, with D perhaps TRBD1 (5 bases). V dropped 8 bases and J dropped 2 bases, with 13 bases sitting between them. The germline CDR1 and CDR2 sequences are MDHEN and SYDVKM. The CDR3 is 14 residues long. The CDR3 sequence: CASSRGGGNQPQHF. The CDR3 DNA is TGTGCCAGCTCTAGGGGAGGGGGCAATCAGCCCCAGCATTTT.

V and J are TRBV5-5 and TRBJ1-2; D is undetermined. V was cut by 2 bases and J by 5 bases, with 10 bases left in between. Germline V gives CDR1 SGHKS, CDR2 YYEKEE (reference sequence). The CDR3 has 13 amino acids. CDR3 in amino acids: CASSFAESYGYTF. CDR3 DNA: TGTGCCAGCAGCTTTGCAGAAAGTTATGGCTACACCTTC.

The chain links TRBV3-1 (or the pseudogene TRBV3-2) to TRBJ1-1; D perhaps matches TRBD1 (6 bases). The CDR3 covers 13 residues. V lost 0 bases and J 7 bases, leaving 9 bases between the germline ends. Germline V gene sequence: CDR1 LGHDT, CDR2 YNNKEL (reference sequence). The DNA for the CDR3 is TGTGCCAGCAGCCAAGAGGGGGCGAATGAAGCTTTCTTT. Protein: CASSQEGANEAFF.

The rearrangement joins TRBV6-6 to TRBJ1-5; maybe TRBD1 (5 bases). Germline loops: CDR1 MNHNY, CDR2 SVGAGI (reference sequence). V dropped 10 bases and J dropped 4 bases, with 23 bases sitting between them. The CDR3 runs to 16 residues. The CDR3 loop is CATRDSAREMNQPQHF. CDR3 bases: TGTGCCACCCGGGACTCCGCGCGCGAAATGAATCAGCCCCAGCATTTT.

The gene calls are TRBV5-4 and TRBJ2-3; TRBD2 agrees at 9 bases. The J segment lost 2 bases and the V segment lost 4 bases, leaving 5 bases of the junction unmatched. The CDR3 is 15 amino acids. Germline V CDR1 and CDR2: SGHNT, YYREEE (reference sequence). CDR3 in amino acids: CASSQSGGTTDTQYF. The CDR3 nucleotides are TGTGCCAGCAGCCAGAGCGGGGGGACCACAGATACGCAGTATTTT.

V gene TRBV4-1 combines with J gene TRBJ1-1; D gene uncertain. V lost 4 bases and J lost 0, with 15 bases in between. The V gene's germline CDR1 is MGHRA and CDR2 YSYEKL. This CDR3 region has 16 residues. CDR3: CASSRPREAMNTEAFF. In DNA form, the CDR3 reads TGCGCCAGCAGCCGGCCTCGGGAGGCTATGAACACTGAAGCTTTCTTT.